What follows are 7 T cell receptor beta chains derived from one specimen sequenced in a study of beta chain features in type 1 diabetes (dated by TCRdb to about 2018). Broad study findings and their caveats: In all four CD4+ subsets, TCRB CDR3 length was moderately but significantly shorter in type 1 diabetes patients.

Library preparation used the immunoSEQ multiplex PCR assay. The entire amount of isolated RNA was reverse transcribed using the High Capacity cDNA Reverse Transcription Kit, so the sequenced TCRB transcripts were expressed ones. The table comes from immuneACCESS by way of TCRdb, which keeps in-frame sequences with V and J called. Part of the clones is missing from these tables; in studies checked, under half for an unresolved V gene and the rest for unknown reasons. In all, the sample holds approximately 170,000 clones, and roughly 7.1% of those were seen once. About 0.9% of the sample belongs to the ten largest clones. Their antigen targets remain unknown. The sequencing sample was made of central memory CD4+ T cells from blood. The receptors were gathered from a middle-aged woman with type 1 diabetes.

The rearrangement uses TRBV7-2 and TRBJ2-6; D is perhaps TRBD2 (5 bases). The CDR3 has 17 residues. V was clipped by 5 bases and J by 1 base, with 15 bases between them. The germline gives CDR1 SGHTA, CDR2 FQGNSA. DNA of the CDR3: TGTGCCAGCAGCACCGGGGTCCCGCGATCTGGGGCCAACGTCCTGACTTTC. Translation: CASSTGVPRSGANVLTF.

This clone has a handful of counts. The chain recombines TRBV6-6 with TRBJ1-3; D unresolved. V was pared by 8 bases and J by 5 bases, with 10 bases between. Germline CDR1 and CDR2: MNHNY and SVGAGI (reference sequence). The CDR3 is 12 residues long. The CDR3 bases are TGTGCCAGCGGCACAGCCCGAAACACCATATATTTT. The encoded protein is CASGTARNTIYF.

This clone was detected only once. CDR3 in amino acids: CSAQDSQPQHF. In nucleotides, the CDR3 is TGCAGTGCTCAAGACAGTCAGCCCCAGCATTTT. The rearrangement joins TRBV20-1 to TRBJ1-5, with D tentatively TRBD1 (5 bases). In germline, CDR1 is DFQATT, CDR2 SNEGSKA (reference sequence). The V end lost 5 bases, the J end lost 6 bases, and 8 bases lay between the germline ends. This CDR3 spans 11 amino acids.

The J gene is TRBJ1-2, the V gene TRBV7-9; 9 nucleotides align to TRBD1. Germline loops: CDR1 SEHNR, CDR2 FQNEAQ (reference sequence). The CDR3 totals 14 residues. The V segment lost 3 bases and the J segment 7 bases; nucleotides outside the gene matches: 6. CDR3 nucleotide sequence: TGTGCCAGCAGCTTGGGACAGGGAGGCGCTGGCTACACCTTC. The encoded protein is CASSLGQGGAGYTF.

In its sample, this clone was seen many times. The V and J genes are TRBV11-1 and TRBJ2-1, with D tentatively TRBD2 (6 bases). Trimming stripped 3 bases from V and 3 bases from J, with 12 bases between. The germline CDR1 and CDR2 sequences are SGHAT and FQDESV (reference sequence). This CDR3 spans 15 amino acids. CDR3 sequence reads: CASSFGDGSYNEQFF. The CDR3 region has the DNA TGTGCCAGCAGCTTTGGGGACGGGAGCTACAATGAGCAGTTCTTC. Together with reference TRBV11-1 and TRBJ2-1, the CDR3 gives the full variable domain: EAEVAQSPRYKITEKSQAVAFWCDPISGHATLYWYRQILGQGPELLVQFQDESVVDDSQLPKDRFSAERLKGVDSTLKIQPAELGDSAMYLCASSFGDGSYNEQFFGPGTRLTVL.

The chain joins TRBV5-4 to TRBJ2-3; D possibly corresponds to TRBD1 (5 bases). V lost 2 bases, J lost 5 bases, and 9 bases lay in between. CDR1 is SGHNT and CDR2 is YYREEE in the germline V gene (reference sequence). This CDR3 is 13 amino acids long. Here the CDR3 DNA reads TGTGCCAGCAGCTTAAGGGGCGAAGATACGCAGTATTTT. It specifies CASSLRGEDTQYF.

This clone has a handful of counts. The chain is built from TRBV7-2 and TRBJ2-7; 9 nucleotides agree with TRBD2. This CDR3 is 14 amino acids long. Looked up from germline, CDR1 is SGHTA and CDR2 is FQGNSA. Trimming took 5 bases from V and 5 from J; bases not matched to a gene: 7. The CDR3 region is CASSPTSGPNEQYF. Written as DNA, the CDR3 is TGTGCCAGCAGCCCGACTAGCGGCCCCAACGAGCAGTACTTC.